This entry features one TCR beta chain sequence. These data are taken from a study of T cell changes during pregnancy in multiple sclerosis. Some clones are missing from TCRdb's copy, which holds only in-frame ones; the method was immunoSEQ multiplex PCR. Here the sample spans tens of thousands of clones, about nine tenths being singletons. CDR3 length: 14 amino acids. The trim removed 4 bases at V and 3 bases at J, leaving 6 bases unmatched. CDR1 SGDLS and CDR2 YYNGEE come from the germline V gene. The V gene is TRBV9, the J gene TRBJ1-2, with 7 bases fitting TRBD1. Sequencing was performed on CD4+ T cells from peripheral blood mononuclear cells, taken after pregnancy. This TCR came from a female donor in good health, enrolled as a control in a pregnancy study. The DNA for the CDR3 is TGTGCCAGCAGCCCGTACGACAGGGACTATGGCTACACCTTC. Residues: CASSPYDRDYGYTF.